Included here is one T cell receptor (beta chain) sequence, with context. Method: immunoSEQ multiplex PCR; TCRdb's copy keeps in-frame clones and lacks some. The sample carries under 200,000 clones, just under 85% recorded once. The data were taken from a study of blood T cell repertoires in COVID-19. This CDR3 spans 16 amino acids. The junction had 10 bases not matched to a gene; V was cut back by 4 bases and J by 8 bases. In germline, CDR1 is LGHNA, CDR2 YNFKEQ. V usage is TRBV4-2 and J usage is TRBJ2-1; 11 nucleotides agree with TRBD1. The sequence was obtained from a man aged 40-55 years who had recovered from COVID-19. Sequenced input: peripheral blood. The CDR3 DNA sequence: TGTGCCAGCAGCCGAGCAGCCGGGACAGGGGGACATGAGCAGTTCTTC. Translation: CASSRAAGTGGHEQFF.